This paragraph covers one T cell receptor (beta chain) sequence. Sequence at one end of the junction differs from germline and may be a read error. This record belongs to a study of OX40 agonist ivuxolimab in advanced cancers. Sequencing was performed with immunoSEQ multiplex PCR; in TCRdb, only in-frame clones are kept and a portion is missing. This sample has approximately 42,000 clones, with roughly 77% found just once. This CDR3 contains 11 residues. The germline CDR1 and CDR2 sequences are LNHDA and SQIVND (reference sequence). This receptor was identified in an adult with an advanced solid tumor such as melanoma, head and neck, liver or kidney cancer. The chain has TRBV19 and TRBJ1-5; 11 nucleotides agree with TRBD1. Sequencing used CD4+ or CD8+ T cells sorted from blood, obtained in a trial of the OX40 agonist ivuxolimab. The CDR3 nucleotides are TGTGCCACCCAGGACAGGGGGCGGTTGAATTTT. It codes for CATQDRGRLNF.